In this sample, the clone carrying this TCR beta chain turned up a few times. This CDR3 contains 14 residues. Trimming left V 0 bases short and J 3 bases short, with 9 bases between. Germline V gene sequence: CDR1 LNHNV, CDR2 YYDKDF (reference sequence). TCRdb re-analysed the RACE reads in MiXCR, keeping a single row per CDR3 protein. The sample contains a few hundred thousand distinct CDR3 sequences, just under 6.5% of which appear only once. This sample's time point: patch test 2, 6 weeks after DPC sensitization. Treatment here: therapeutic diphenylcyclopropenone sensitization with weekly scalp DPC. These data originate in a study of human T cells and chemical hapten exposure.

The sequencing here drew on whole blood, taken in connection with sensitization to the hapten diphenylcyclopropenone (DPC). This TCR was sampled from a woman aged 18-35 years with alopecia areata. Some clones in this sample may be carry-over from other donors' samples. The chain has TRBV15 and TRBJ2-7; tentative D call: TRBD1 (5 bases). The CDR3 region has the DNA TGTGCCACCAGCAGAGAAACAGGCATCTACGAGCAGTACTTC. Residues: CATSRETGIYEQYF.